Shown below are 18 T cell receptor beta chains from a single sample sequenced in a study of molecular identifiers for immune sequencing clone quantification. TCRdb reprocessed the PCR reads with MiXCR, giving one entry per CDR3 protein. The sample shows 35,000 to 45,000 distinct CDR3 sequences, approximately 18% of them seen only once. Specimen: naive CD8+ T cells from blood, with Jurkat cell RNA spiked in. Specified subset: FACS-sorted CD8+CD4-CCR7+CD45RA+ naive T cells. The receptors derive from a human donor in good health. Some libraries in this study had Jurkat cell RNA spiked in.

This clonotype was seen repeatedly, ten times or more. The gene calls are TRBV5-5 and TRBJ1-5, with D uncertain. Deletions cut 4 bases from V and 4 bases from J, with 15 bases between. The CDR3 consists of 15 residues. In germline, CDR1 is SGHKS, CDR2 YYEKEE (reference sequence). The CDR3 DNA is TGTGCCAGCAGCCAAGTCTATCCCTCTAATCAGCCCCAGCATTTT. As protein: CASSQVYPSNQPQHF.

There are a few counts of this clonotype. This may be a read error, as it is one base from a much larger clone. V is TRBV6-5 and J is TRBJ2-3; possibly TRBD2 for D (5 bases). From germline, CDR1 is MNHEY and CDR2 SVGAGI. The CDR3 sequence is 13 residues long. The V end lost 4 bases, the J end lost 6 bases, and 11 bases lay between the germline ends. The CDR3: CASSWRKEDTQYF. CDR3 bases: TGTGCCAGCAGTTGGAGGAAGGAGGATACGCAGTATTTT.

Details on this clonotype: This could be a read error, since a much larger clone is one nucleotide away. The chain links TRBV7-9 to TRBJ2-1, with TRBD2 as a possible D gene (5 bases). From germline, CDR1 is SEHNR and CDR2 FQNEAQ (reference sequence). This CDR3 is built from 13 residues. V was trimmed by 1 base and J by 8 bases, leaving 9 bases between them. CDR3 in amino acids: CASSLVLDYEQFF. The CDR3 region has the DNA TGTGCCAGCAGCTTAGTTTTGGACTATGAGCAGTTCTTC.

This clonotype has ten or more counts. The chain carries TRBV9 and TRBJ1-2; tentatively, D is TRBD1 (5 bases). The CDR3 sequence is 16 residues long. V was cut by 0 bases and J by 2 bases, with 14 bases left in between. The germline gives CDR1 SGDLS, CDR2 YYNGEE. Here the CDR3 reads CASSVAGQGVNYGYTF. The CDR3 nucleotides read TGTGCCAGCAGCGTAGCAGGGCAGGGAGTCAACTATGGCTACACCTTC.

This clonotype occurred many times. This rearrangement joins TRBV27 to TRBJ2-1, with D possibly being TRBD2 (6 bases). Germline V gives CDR1 MNHEY, CDR2 SMNVEV (reference sequence). This CDR3 has 16 residues. Trimming shortened V by 4 bases and J by 4 bases, and 17 bases separated the two germline ends. CDR3 region: CASSYGAGLLYNEQFF. The CDR3 nucleotides are TGTGCCAGCAGTTATGGAGCGGGTCTTCTATACAATGAGCAGTTCTTC.

This clonotype was recorded many times. The V and J genes are TRBV2 and TRBJ2-1; 10 bases are shared with TRBD2. The J segment lost 0 bases and the V segment lost 1 base, leaving 3 bases of the junction unmatched. The CDR3 consists of 17 residues. CDR1 is SNHLY, CDR2 FYNNEI, per germline. The CDR3: CASSEGPSGSSYNEQFF. DNA of the CDR3: TGTGCCAGCAGTGAAGGTCCTAGCGGGAGCTCCTACAATGAGCAGTTCTTC.

About this clonotype itself: A much larger clonotype is one base distant, so this may be a read error. The rearrangement uses TRBV12-3 or TRBV12-4 and TRBJ2-1; no reliable D call. V lost 1 base, J lost 0 bases, and 13 bases lay in between. The CDR3 totals 17 residues. The CDR3 reads CASSLEWVVSSYNEQFF. The CDR3 DNA follows: TGTGCCAGCAGTTTAGAGTGGGTGGTGAGCTCCTACAATGAGCAGTTCTTC.

This chain links TRBV28 with TRBJ2-2; D remains unclear. The CDR3 contains 12 residues. V was trimmed by 5 bases and J by 9 bases, leaving 10 bases between them. Looked up from germline, CDR1 is MDHEN and CDR2 is SYDVKM. This CDR3 reads CASSKWSWELFF. The CDR3 DNA follows: TGTGCCAGCAGTAAATGGTCCTGGGAGCTGTTTTTT.

In its sample, this clonotype was seen many times. The chain employs TRBV7-9 and TRBJ2-7; 9 bases are a match to TRBD1. Trimming took 2 bases from V and 3 from J; bases not matched to a gene: 8. The CDR3 totals 16 residues. Germline V lookup: CDR1 SEHNR, CDR2 FQNEAQ (reference sequence). The CDR3 DNA sequence: TGTGCCAGCAGCTTACTGGGACAGGGATTAAACTACGAGCAGTACTTC. Amino acids: CASSLLGQGLNYEQYF.

This clonotype was observed many times. J is TRBJ2-1 and V is TRBV4-1; 9 bases agree with TRBD2. This CDR3 is built from 18 residues. The germline V gene has CDR1 MGHRA and CDR2 YSYEKL. J was trimmed by 8 bases and V by 0 bases; bases with no gene match: 14. CDR3 sequence: CASSQDSSGRPGGDEQFF. The CDR3 coding sequence is TGCGCCAGCAGCCAAGATTCGAGCGGGAGGCCCGGGGGTGATGAGCAGTTCTTC.

Many counts were recorded for this clonotype. V and J are TRBV28 and TRBJ2-7; possibly TRBD1 for D (7 bases). Trimming removed 8 bases at V and 7 bases at J, with 18 bases between. The germline gives CDR1 MDHEN, CDR2 SYDVKM. The CDR3 spans 13 residues. This CDR3 is CASAHRGLGEQYF. The CDR3, as DNA: TGTGCCAGCGCACACAGGGGACTTGGGGAGCAGTACTTC.

There are many counts of this clonotype. The V call is TRBV7-2, the J call TRBJ2-5; TRBD2 is a possible D gene (6 bases). The germline V and J ends were trimmed by 1 base and 1 base, with 13 bases remaining between them. Germline V gene sequence: CDR1 SGHTA, CDR2 FQGNSA. This CDR3 contains 16 residues. CDR3 residues: CASSLVGGTFQETQYF. CDR3 sequence (DNA): TGTGCCAGCAGCTTAGTGGGGGGTACTTTCCAAGAGACCCAGTACTTC.

There are many counts of this clonotype. The rearrangement uses TRBV11-2 and TRBJ2-7, with 13 nucleotides matching TRBD2. V lost 1 base to trimming and J lost 4 bases; unmatched junction nucleotides: 7. The CDR3 loop spans 17 amino acids. Germline V gene lookup returns CDR1 SGHAT and CDR2 FQNNGV. The CDR3 here is CASSLGGMGLAGYEQYF. CDR3 coding DNA: TGTGCCAGCAGCTTAGGGGGGATGGGACTAGCGGGATACGAGCAGTACTTC. Complete variable domain (other parts from reference TRBV11-2 and TRBJ2-7): EAGVAQSPRYKIIEKRQSVAFWCNPISGHATLYWYQQILGQGPKLLIQFQNNGVVDDSQLPKDRFSAERLKGVDSTLKIQPAKLEDSAVYLCASSLGGMGLAGYEQYFGPGTRLTVT.

This clonotype is medium-sized (0.01 to 0.1%). The chain carries TRBV6-2 or TRBV6-3 and TRBJ2-5; D remains unclear. There are 14 residues in the CDR3. The ends were cut back, 2 bases at V and 2 bases at J, with 9 bases in the middle. Per the germline V gene, CDR1 is MNHEY and CDR2 is SVGEGT. Here the CDR3 reads CASSYQAEQETQYF. The CDR3 nucleotides are TGTGCCAGCAGTTACCAGGCAGAACAAGAGACCCAGTACTTC.

This clonotype was picked up many times. CDR3: CSASDGNQPQHF. DNA for the CDR3: TGCAGTGCTTCGGACGGGAATCAGCCCCAGCATTTT. The chain couples TRBV20-1 to TRBJ1-5; unclear D gene. V was trimmed by 5 bases and J by 4 bases, leaving 9 bases between them. From germline, CDR1 is DFQATT and CDR2 SNEGSKA (reference sequence). CDR3 length equals 12 residues.

This clonotype was seen only a few times. The chain combines TRBV15 with TRBJ1-5, with a tentative D call TRBD1 (5 bases). The germline gives CDR1 LNHNV, CDR2 YYDKDF (reference sequence). There are 17 residues in the CDR3. Trimming shortened V by 1 base and J by 0 bases, and 13 bases separated the two germline ends. The CDR3 sequence: CATSRVLGAYSNQPQHF. CDR3 DNA: TGTGCCACCAGCAGAGTTCTAGGGGCTTATAGCAATCAGCCCCAGCATTTT.

This clonotype was seen a handful of times. V gene TRBV4-2 combines with J gene TRBJ2-5; possible D gene TRBD2, 5 bases. The CDR3 length is 14 residues. The V end lost 4 bases, the J end lost 5 bases, and 14 bases lay between the germline ends. Germline-derived CDR1 and CDR2 are LGHNA and YNFKEQ. The CDR3 coding sequence is TGTGCCAGCAGCCTTAGACTAACTTGGGAGACCCAGTACTTC. Amino acids: CASSLRLTWETQYF.

In its sample, this clonotype was seen a few times. CDR3 DNA: TGCAGCGTTCCGGGACAGGGGGCATATGAGCAGTTCTTC. Protein sequence: CSVPGQGAYEQFF. The chain uses TRBV29-1 and TRBJ2-1; 12 nucleotides line up with TRBD1. This CDR3 comprises 13 residues. Germline V gene sequence: CDR1 SQVTM, CDR2 ANQGSEA. Unmatched junction bases numbered 4, after V lost 5 bases and J lost 8 bases.